These 6 T cell receptor beta chains originate from one sample sequenced in a study of T cells in Graves' hyperthyroidism and ophthalmopathy. TCR beta CDR3 regions were amplified from RNA. RT-PCR in the first round (using the HTBI primer set) targeted the TCR CDR3. TCRdb independently ran MiXCR on the multiplex PCR reads; one entry per CDR3 protein. The repertoire consists of about 530,000 distinct CDR3 sequences, with over 15% occurring once and the leading ten covering around 17%. The sequenced material came from blood. The receptors shown here come from a woman aged 18-29 years with Graves' ophthalmopathy.

This chain links TRBV7-2 with TRBJ1-3; tentative D call: TRBD1 (5 bases). Germline CDR1 is SGHTA and CDR2 is FQGNSA. This CDR3 comprises 15 residues. V lost 8 bases to trimming and J lost 1 base, with 15 bases between them. In DNA form, the CDR3 reads TGTGCCAGCGCATCAGGGTTTCGGTCTGGAAACACCATATATTTT. Translated, it gives CASASGFRSGNTIYF. Supplemented by reference TRBV7-2 and TRBJ1-3, the full variable domain reads GAGVSQSPSNKVTEKGKDVELRCDPISGHTALYWYRQSLGQGLEFLIYFQGNSAPDKSGLPSDRFSAERTGGSVSTLTIQRTQQEDSAVYLCASASGFRSGNTIYFGEGSWLTVV.

The genes are TRBV30 and TRBJ2-3; 10 positions match TRBD2. V dropped 1 base and J dropped 0; count of bases not matched to a gene: 1. CDR3 length: 15 residues. The germline V gene has CDR1 GTSNPN and CDR2 SVGIG (reference sequence). In DNA form, the CDR3 reads TGTGCCTGGAGTGCGGGACTAGCGAGCACAGATACGCAGTATTTT. Its translation is CAWSAGLASTDTQYF.

V gene TRBV25-1 combines with J gene TRBJ1-5, with a weak D call TRBD1 (6 bases). CDR3 length equals 18 residues. Per germline, CDR1 MGHDK and CDR2 SYGVNS. V was pared by 2 bases and J by 2 bases, with 19 bases between. The CDR3 DNA sequence: TGTGCCAGCAGTGAAAGCAGCCAACAGGGAACGGGCAATCAGCCCCAGCATTTT. Translation gives CASSESSQQGTGNQPQHF.

In regard to this clonotype: One junction end disagrees with the germline gene, perhaps due to a read error. J is TRBJ2-7 and V is TRBV7-2; 7 bases agree with TRBD1. The CDR3 extends over 14 amino acids. The germline gives CDR1 SGHTA, CDR2 FQGNSA. CDR3 bases: TGTGCCAGCAGCTCAACAGGGGCCTCCTACGAGCAGTGCTTC. It translates to CASSSTGASYEQCF.

This clonotype was seen more than once but under ten times. The V and J genes are TRBV7-9 and TRBJ1-2; D is uncertain. Per germline, CDR1 SEHNR and CDR2 FQNEAQ (reference sequence). The CDR3 is made up of 11 amino acids. Trimming left V 1 base short and J 13 bases short, with 10 bases between. The CDR3 sequence: CASSLGTGSTF. CDR3 in DNA: TGTGCCAGCAGCTTAGGAACGGGTTCCACCTTC. Supplemented by reference TRBV7-9 and TRBJ1-2, the full variable domain reads DTGVSQNPRHKITKRGQNVTFRCDPISEHNRLYWYRQTLGQGPEFLTYFQNEAQLEKSRLLSDRFSAERPKGSFSTLEIQRTEQGDSAMYLCASSLGTGSTFGSGTRLTVV.

The chain couples TRBV28 to TRBJ2-6, with D possibly matching TRBD1 (5 bases). The CDR3 spans 15 residues. The germline V and J ends were trimmed by 6 bases and 2 bases, with 11 bases remaining between them. Germline CDR1 is MDHEN and CDR2 is SYDVKM. CDR3 bases: TGTGCCAGCAGGCGACTCAGGGCTGGGGCCAACGTCCTGACTTTC. Translated: CASRRLRAGANVLTF.